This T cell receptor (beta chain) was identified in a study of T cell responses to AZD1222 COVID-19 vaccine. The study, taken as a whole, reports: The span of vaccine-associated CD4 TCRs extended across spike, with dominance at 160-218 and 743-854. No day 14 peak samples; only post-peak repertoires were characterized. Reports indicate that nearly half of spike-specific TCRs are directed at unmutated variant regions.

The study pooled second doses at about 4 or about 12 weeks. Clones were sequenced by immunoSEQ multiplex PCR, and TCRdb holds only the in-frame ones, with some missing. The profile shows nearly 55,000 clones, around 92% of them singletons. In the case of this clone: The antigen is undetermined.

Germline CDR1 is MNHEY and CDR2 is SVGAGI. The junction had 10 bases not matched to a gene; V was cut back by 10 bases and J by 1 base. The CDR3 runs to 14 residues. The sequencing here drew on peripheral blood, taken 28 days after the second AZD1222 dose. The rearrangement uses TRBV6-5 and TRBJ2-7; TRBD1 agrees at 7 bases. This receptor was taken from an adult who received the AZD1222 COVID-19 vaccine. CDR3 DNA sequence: TGTGCCACCAGAAGACAGGGTCTTTCCTACGAGCAGTACTTC. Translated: CATRRQGLSYEQYF.